The clone carrying this T cell receptor beta chain was counted a few times. The antigen is undetermined. This CDR3 contains 15 residues. Looked up from germline, CDR1 is MNHEY and CDR2 is SMNVEV (reference sequence). V was cut by 8 bases and J by 0 bases, with 17 bases left in between. Then a second PCR, running about 7 to 11 cycles, was carried out with a sample-barcoded 5' primer and a J-beta primer mix. Every molecule of cDNA carried a tag from a template-switch adaptor with 12 random nucleotides. TCRdb re-called the 5' RACE reads with MiXCR, one entry per CDR3 protein. The sample holds hundreds of thousands of distinct CDR3 sequences; roughly 25% are singletons and the top ten take 9.4%. The data originate from a study of blood T cells in healthy people across ages. General study results and limits: Diversity was higher, and naive CD4+ cells more numerous, in long-lived donors than in aged donors.

These data are also associated with another study on T cells of mothers and their children. From that paper: Three healthy Caucasian mothers and their six children donated. The search for persistent microchimeric T cell clones detected none.

This TCR came from a boy younger than 18 in good health. The chain carries TRBV27 and TRBJ2-7; D ambiguous. The source material was blood. CDR3 sequence reads: CASGISTHFSYEQYF. CDR3 coding DNA: TGTGCCAGCGGGATCTCTACGCACTTCTCCTACGAGCAGTACTTC.